Sequencing of this T cell receptor (beta chain) was carried out in a study of blood T cell repertoires in COVID-19. Study-wide background: Whether acute or convalescent, the COVID-19 samples came from the United States, Italy and Spain.

The method was immunoSEQ multiplex PCR; TCRdb's version includes in-frame clones alone and lacks a portion of them. Here the sample spans 60,000 or so clones, about nine tenths being singletons. The CDR3 sequence is 11 residues long. Germline CDR1 reads SGDLS; CDR2 reads YYNGEE. Trimming pared 2 bases from V and 11 bases from J, leaving 10 bases between. Sequenced input: peripheral blood. The clonotype was recovered from a man aged 55-75 years with acute or convalescent COVID-19. The chain links TRBV9 to TRBJ1-1, with D perhaps TRBD1 (6 bases). The DNA for the CDR3 is TGTGCCAGCAGCGTGGGTCAGGGGGCTTTCTTT. Translation gives CASSVGQGAFF.